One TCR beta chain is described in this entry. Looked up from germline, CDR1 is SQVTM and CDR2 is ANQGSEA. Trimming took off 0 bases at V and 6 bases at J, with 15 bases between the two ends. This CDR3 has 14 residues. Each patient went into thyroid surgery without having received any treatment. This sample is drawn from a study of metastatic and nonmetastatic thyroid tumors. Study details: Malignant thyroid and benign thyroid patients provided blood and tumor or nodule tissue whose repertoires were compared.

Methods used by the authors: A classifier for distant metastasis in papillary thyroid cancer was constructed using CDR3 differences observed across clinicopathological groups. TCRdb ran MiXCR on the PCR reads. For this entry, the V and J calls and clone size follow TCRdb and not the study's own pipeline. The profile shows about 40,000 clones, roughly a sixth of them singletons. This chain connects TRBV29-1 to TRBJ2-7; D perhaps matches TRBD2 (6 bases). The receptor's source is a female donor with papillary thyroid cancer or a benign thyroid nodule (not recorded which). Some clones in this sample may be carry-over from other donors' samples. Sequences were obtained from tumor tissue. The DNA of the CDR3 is TGCAGCGTTGAAGACATCCAGCAGGGAGGCGAGCAGTACTTC. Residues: CSVEDIQQGGEQYF.